These T cell receptor beta chains were read from a single sample in a study of shared clonotypes between healthy human individuals. The assay was immunoSEQ multiplex PCR, and TCRdb's table has in-frame clones only and misses some. This table holds fewer than 600,000 clones, 60% to 85% found once. The specimen sequenced was PBMCs. These receptors originate from a middle-aged woman in good health. Some clones in this sample may be carry-over from other donors' samples. CDR3s include the opening cysteine and the closing phenylalanine or tryptophan. The order of the fields is J gene, D gene, clone size, V gene, CDR3 protein, CDR3 DNA. D genes are given only for firm matches. Clone size, where shown, is once, few, many, or a class for clones that have expanded.

>TRBJ2-1|TRBD2|-|TRBV11-2
CASSDSGISYNEQFF
TGTGCCAGCAGTGATAGCGGGATCTCCTACAATGAGCAGTTCTTC
>TRBJ2-5|TRBD2|-|TRBV7-7
CASSLAGGGVGETQYF
TGTGCTAGCAGCTTAGCGGGAGGCGGGGTCGGAGAGACCCAGTACTTC
>TRBJ1-5|TRBD1|few|TRBV2
CASTTGLNQPQHF
TGTGCCAGTACGACAGGGCTTAATCAGCCCCAGCATTTT
>TRBJ1-2|-|-|TRBV5-1
CASSLAPTPAGGYTF
TGCGCCAGCAGCTTGGCGCCGACCCCCGCGGGGGGCTACACCTTC
>TRBJ2-5|TRBD2|-|TRBV5-6
CASSAGLGTPKTQYF
TGTGCCAGCAGCGCGGGACTAGGGACCCCTAAGACCCAGTACTTC
>TRBJ2-7|TRBD1|many|TRBV6-4
CASSASQGASEQYF
TGTGCCAGCAGTGCATCGCAGGGGGCTAGCGAGCAGTACTTC
>TRBJ2-7|TRBD1|-|TRBV5-5
CASSLALTGAYEQYF
TGTGCCAGCAGCTTGGCCCTGACAGGGGCCTACGAGCAGTACTTC
>TRBJ2-5|-|-|TRBV28
CASSFRGETQYF
TGTGCCTCATCCTTCAGGGGAGAGACCCAGTACTTC
>TRBJ2-5|TRBD2|-|TRBV4-1
CASSRTSGKQETQYF
TGCGCCAGCAGCCGTACTAGCGGGAAGCAAGAGACCCAGTACTTC
>TRBJ2-2|TRBD2|-|TRBV4-3
CASSPRGAGGAGELFF
TGCGCCAGCAGCCCCCGAGGAGCGGGGGGCGCCGGGGAGCTGTTTTTT
>TRBJ2-1|-|many|TRBV6-6
CASSYSRLDNEQFF
TGTGCCAGCAGTTACTCTCGACTGGACAATGAGCAGTTCTTC
>TRBJ1-5|-|few|TRBV7-2
CASSLALGRDQPQHF
TGTGCCAGCAGCTTAGCGCTGGGCAGGGATCAGCCCCAGCATTTT